This T cell receptor (beta chain) was recovered during a study of CD8+CD57+ T cells in acquired aplastic anemia. For the study at large: Across the sorted CD4+ and CD8+ cells, DNA amounts averaged roughly 3 ug.

Genomic DNA templated the TCR beta VDJ and CDR3 profiling. TCRdb ran MiXCR on the reads and lists one entry per CDR3 protein. Of about 270,000 distinct CDR3 sequences listed, around three fifths were seen once; the top ten hold 6.5% to 10%. With regard to this clonotype: Its antigen is as yet unknown.

Findings and limits, study-wide: A significant difference in CD8+ Simpson's diversity between patients and controls was not found. A set of roughly 27 CD8+ CDR3 sequences was shared between patients and controls, and these sequences appeared highly expressed in patients.

Sequencing used sorted CD4+, CD8+, or CD8+CD57+ T cells (not recorded which) from PBMCs. The origin of this receptor is a human donor with severe aplastic anemia or a healthy control (not recorded which).

CDR3 in amino acids: CASSVDHDRGPRDYTF. The CDR3 DNA reads as TGTGCCAGCAGCGTAGACCATGACAGGGGCCCCAGGGACTACACCTTC. The chain is built from TRBV9 and TRBJ1-2; 8 bases line up with TRBD1. Trimming cost V 0 bases and J 10 bases; bases outside gene matches: 14. The CDR3 totals 16 residues. The V gene's germline CDR1 is SGDLS and CDR2 YYNGEE.